This TCR beta chain is from a study of T cells in Graves' hyperthyroidism and ophthalmopathy. Study results and limitations: Most thyroid clonotypes expanded above 0.001 were also detected in blood.

The CDR3 consists of 15 residues. Germline V gene lookup returns CDR1 SGHAT and CDR2 FQNNGV. Regarding this clonotype: Its antigen remains unidentified. A much larger clone lies one base from this, so it may be a read error.

Fresh 10 ml peripheral blood yielded PBMCs. Amplified regions were TCR beta CDR3 sequences from RNA transcripts. The primer set for the first-round RT-PCR of the TCR CDR3 was HTBI. TCRdb re-analysed the multiplex PCR reads in MiXCR, keeping a single row per CDR3 protein. Of around 300,000 distinct CDR3 sequences detected, about 13% appear once; the ten largest clones hold about a third. The chain couples TRBV11-2 to TRBJ2-5; possible D gene TRBD2, 8 bases. The receptor comes from a woman aged 40 to 49 with Graves' ophthalmopathy. The sequencing input was blood. CDR3 bases: TGTGCCAGCAGCTTAGCGGGAGGGGGCGGAGAGGCCCAGTACTTC. It encodes CASSLAGGGGEAQYF.